This T cell receptor (beta chain) was profiled in a study of blood T cell repertoires in COVID-19. Study at large: The United States, Italy and Spain were the sources of the acute and convalescent COVID-19 samples. The cDNA or gDNA used as material had been derived from T cells, B-cell-depleted T cells, or PBMCs.

This CDR3 comprises 17 residues. V was cut by 3 bases and J by 0 bases, with 19 bases left in between. The germline V gene has CDR1 GTSNPN and CDR2 SVGIG (reference sequence). Source study methods: Counts of nucleated cells, estimated from reference gene primer amplification, were obtained. Assay used: immunoSEQ multiplex PCR; TCRdb lists only in-frame clones, some missing. From that table come the V and J calls and clone size; the DNA was used to work out D and trimming. The sample yields some 220,000 clones, roughly 85% seen once. The TCR sequence derives from a woman aged 18-29 years who had recovered from COVID-19. The sequenced sample consisted of peripheral blood. V gene TRBV30 combines with J gene TRBJ2-3, with a tentative D call TRBD2 (6 bases). The CDR3 DNA reads as TGTGCCTGGAGCGAAGCCTTACTAGCCGCTAGCACAGATACGCAGTATTTT. Translating gives CAWSEALLAASTDTQYF.